This TCR beta chain was observed in a study of early T cells in non-severe SARS-CoV-2 infection. Study context: Unsorted whole blood bulk RNA was sequenced, with unpaired chains.

TCRdb called the 5' RACE reads again in MiXCR, with one record for every CDR3 protein. This sample has 55,000 or so distinct CDR3 sequences, with approximately 12% found just once. Overall study findings and caveats: Database matching using VDJdb favored anti-spike CD8 responses, with private and CD4 specificities left missing.

Losses at the gene ends were 6 bases for V and 4 bases for J; bases not matched to a gene: 3. From germline, CDR1 is SGHAT and CDR2 FQDESV (reference sequence). The CDR3 contains 13 residues. This clonotype appeared a few times. Its cognate antigen is unknown. Sequencing was performed on whole blood. This chain uses TRBV11-1 with TRBJ2-3; TRBD2 aligns across 8 bases. The source of this sequence is an adult who was a healthcare worker with PCR-confirmed SARS-CoV-2 infection or an uninfected control (not recorded which). DNA for the CDR3: TGTGCCAGCAGGCTAGCGGGCCCAGATACGCAGTATTTT. Protein: CASRLAGPDTQYF.